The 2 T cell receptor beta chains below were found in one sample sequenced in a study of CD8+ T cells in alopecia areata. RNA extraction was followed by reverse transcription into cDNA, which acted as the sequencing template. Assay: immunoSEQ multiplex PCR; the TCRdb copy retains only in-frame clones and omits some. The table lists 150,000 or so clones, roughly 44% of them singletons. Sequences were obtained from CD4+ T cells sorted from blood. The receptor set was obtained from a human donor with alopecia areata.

CDR3 protein: CASGPLGSRYEQYF. The CDR3 bases are TGTGCCAGCGGTCCTTTAGGGAGTCGATACGAGCAGTACTTC. V gene TRBV28 combines with J gene TRBJ2-7; D may be TRBD2 (5 bases). Deletions cut 8 bases from V and 4 bases from J, with 18 bases between. This CDR3 is built from 14 residues. Germline assignment: CDR1 MDHEN and CDR2 SYDVKM.

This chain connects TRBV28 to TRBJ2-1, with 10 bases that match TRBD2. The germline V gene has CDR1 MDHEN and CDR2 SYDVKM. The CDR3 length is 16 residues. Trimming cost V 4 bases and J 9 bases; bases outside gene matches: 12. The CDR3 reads CASSSRGLAKGGEQFF. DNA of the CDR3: TGTGCCAGCAGTTCAAGGGGACTAGCGAAGGGCGGTGAGCAGTTCTTC.